The present T cell receptor beta chain was sequenced within a study of breast tumors, draining lymph nodes, adjacent tissues. Study findings and constraints: Luminal-like breast cancer showed significantly greater tumor-nontumor repertoire similarity than basal-like breast cancer did. Tumor T cell lymph node origin was a supported hypothesis, not proven. Data fit most tumor T cells coming from lymph node, expanding in tumor. Tumors had less TCR diversity than lymph nodes, more than nontumor tissue.

There are 14 residues in the CDR3. Between the trimmed V and J ends, which lost 5 bases and 2 bases, there was a span of 13 bases. The lymph nodes were axillary draining lymph nodes from breast cancer patients. This clonotype was recorded at least ten times. Its cognate antigen is unknown. TCRdb re-called the multiplex PCR reads with MiXCR, one entry per CDR3 protein. This sample has about 120,000 distinct CDR3 sequences; about 20% occur once, and the top ten carry roughly 3.5%. The sequenced sample consisted of axillary lymph node tissue. The chain links TRBV12-3 or TRBV12-4 to TRBJ2-7; D is tentatively TRBD1 or TRBD2 (5 bases each). The sequence was collected from a female donor with breast cancer. Some clones in this sample may be carry-over from other donors' samples. CDR3 DNA sequence: TGTGCCAGCAGTAAAGGGGACCATACCTACGAGCAGTACTTC. It codes for CASSKGDHTYEQYF.